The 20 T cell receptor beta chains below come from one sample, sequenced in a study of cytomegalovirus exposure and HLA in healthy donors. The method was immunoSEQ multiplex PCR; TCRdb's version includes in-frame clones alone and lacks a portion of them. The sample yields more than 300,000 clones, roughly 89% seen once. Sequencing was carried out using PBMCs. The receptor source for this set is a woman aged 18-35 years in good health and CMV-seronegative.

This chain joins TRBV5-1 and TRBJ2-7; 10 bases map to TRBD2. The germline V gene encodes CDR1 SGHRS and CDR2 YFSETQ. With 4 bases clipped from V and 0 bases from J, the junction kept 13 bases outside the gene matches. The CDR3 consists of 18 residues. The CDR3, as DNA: TGCGCCAGCAGCCCGTCACCGGGACTAGCGTTTAGCTCCTACGAGCAGTACTTC. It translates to CASSPSPGLAFSSYEQYF.

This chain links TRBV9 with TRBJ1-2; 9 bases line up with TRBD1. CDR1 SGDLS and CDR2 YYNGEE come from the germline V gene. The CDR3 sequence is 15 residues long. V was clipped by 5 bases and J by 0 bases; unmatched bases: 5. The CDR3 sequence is CASRQGTGPNYGYTF. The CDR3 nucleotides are TGTGCCAGCAGGCAAGGGACAGGGCCTAACTATGGCTACACCTTC.

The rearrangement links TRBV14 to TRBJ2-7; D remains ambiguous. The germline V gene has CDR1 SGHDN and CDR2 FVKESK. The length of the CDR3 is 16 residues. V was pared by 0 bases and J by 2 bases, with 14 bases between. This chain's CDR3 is CASSQDYWSTAYEQYF. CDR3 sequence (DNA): TGTGCCAGCAGCCAAGATTATTGGAGCACGGCCTACGAGCAGTACTTC.

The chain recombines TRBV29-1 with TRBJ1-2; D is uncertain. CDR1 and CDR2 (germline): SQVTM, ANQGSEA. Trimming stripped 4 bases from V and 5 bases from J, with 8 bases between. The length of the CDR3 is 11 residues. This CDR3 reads CSVGHQYGYTF. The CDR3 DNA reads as TGCAGCGTTGGGCATCAGTATGGCTACACCTTC.

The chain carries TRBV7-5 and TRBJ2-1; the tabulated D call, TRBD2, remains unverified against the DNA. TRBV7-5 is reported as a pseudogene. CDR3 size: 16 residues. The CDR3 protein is CVRSPTGGPSYNEQFF. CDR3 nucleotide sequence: TGTGTCAGAAGCCCAACGGGAGGGCCCTCCTACAATGAGCAGTTCTTC.

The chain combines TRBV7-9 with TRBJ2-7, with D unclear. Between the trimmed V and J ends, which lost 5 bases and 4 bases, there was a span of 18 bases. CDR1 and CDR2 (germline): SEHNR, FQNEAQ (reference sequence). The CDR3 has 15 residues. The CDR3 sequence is CASSPLWLAQYEQYF. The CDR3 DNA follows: TGTGCCAGCAGCCCGTTGTGGCTGGCACAATACGAGCAGTACTTC.

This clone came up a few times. CDR3 residues: CASSSTGLGDTEAFF. For the CDR3, the DNA is TGCGCCAGCAGCTCAACAGGGTTAGGGGACACTGAAGCTTTCTTT. The chain has TRBV5-1 and TRBJ1-1, with TRBD1 as a possible D gene (6 bases). This CDR3 is 15 amino acids long. Looked up from germline, CDR1 is SGHRS and CDR2 is YFSETQ. The germline V and J ends were trimmed by 3 bases and 3 bases, with 15 bases remaining between them.

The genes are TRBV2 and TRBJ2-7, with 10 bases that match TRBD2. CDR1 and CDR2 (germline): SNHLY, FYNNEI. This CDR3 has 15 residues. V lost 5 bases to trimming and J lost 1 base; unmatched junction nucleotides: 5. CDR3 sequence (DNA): TGTGCCAGCAGTCCCGGACTAGCGGCGTCCTACGAGCAGTACTTC. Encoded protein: CASSPGLAASYEQYF.

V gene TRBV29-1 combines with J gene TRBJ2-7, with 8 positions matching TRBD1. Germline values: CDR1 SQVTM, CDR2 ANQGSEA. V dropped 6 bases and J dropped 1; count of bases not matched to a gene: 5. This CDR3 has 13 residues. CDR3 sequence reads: CSVAGQGSYEQYF. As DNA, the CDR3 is TGCAGCGTCGCTGGACAGGGTTCCTACGAGCAGTACTTC.

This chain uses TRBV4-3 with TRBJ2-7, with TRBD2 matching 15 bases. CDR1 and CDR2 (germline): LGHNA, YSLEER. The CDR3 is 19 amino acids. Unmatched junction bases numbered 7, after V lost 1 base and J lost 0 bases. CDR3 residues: CASSQASGTSGRTSYEQYF. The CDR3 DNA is TGCGCCAGCAGCCAAGCCTCCGGGACTAGCGGGAGGACCTCCTACGAGCAGTACTTC.

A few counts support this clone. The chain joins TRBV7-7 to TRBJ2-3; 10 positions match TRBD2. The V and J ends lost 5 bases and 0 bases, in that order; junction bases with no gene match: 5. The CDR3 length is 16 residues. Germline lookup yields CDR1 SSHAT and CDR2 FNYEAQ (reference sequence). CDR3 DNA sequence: TGTGCCAGCAGCCCAACTAGCGGGGCTAGCACAGATACGCAGTATTTT. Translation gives CASSPTSGASTDTQYF.

CDR3 DNA sequence: TGTGCCAGCCGTTACCCGGGCACAGATACGCAGTATTTT. Protein product: CASRYPGTDTQYF. V is TRBV5-8 and J is TRBJ2-3; D not resolved. Germline CDR1 and CDR2: SGHTS and YDEGEE. The CDR3 runs 13 residues. Trimming took 7 bases from V and 1 from J, leaving 10 bases between them.

The CDR3, as DNA: TGTGCCACCACTAAAGGACAGGGGTTTTTTGCGAACACCGGGGAGCTGTTTTTT. Translating gives CATTKGQGFFANTGELFF. The chain is built from TRBV27 and TRBJ2-2; 9 nucleotides agree with TRBD1. J lost 0 bases, V lost 10 bases, and 15 bases had no gene match. The germline CDR1 and CDR2 sequences are MNHEY and SMNVEV (reference sequence). There are 18 residues in the CDR3.

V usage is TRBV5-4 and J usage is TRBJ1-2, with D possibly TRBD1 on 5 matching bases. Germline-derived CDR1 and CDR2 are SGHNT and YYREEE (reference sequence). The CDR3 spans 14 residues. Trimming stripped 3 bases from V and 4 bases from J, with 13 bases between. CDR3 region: CASSWGGTIYGYTF. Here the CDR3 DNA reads TGTGCCAGCAGCTGGGGAGGGACTATCTATGGCTACACCTTC.

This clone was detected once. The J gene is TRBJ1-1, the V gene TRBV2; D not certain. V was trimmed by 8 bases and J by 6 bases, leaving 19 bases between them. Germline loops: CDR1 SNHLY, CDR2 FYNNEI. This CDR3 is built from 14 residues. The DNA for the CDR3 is TGTGCCAGCGAACTTGGAGGAATGGTCGCTGAAGCTTTCTTT. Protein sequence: CASELGGMVAEAFF.

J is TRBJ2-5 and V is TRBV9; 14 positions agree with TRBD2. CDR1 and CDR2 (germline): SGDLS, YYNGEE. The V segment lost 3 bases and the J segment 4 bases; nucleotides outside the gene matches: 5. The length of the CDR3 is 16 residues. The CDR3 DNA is TGTGCCAGCAGCGCGGGGACTAGCGGGAGTGGAGAGACCCAGTACTTC. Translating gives CASSAGTSGSGETQYF.

DNA for the CDR3: TGTGCCAGCAGTTTATCGTTCCAGGCGGGCCAGCCCCAGCATTTT. Its translation is CASSLSFQAGQPQHF. This rearrangement joins TRBV27 to TRBJ1-5, with D unresolved. Trimming left V 0 bases short and J 7 bases short, with 13 bases between. The CDR3 has 15 amino acids. Per germline, CDR1 MNHEY and CDR2 SMNVEV (reference sequence).

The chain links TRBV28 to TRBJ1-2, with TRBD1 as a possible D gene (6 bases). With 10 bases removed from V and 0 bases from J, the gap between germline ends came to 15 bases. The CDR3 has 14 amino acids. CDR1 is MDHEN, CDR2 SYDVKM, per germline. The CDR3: CATTQGPTNYGYTF. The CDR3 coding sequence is TGTGCCACAACCCAGGGGCCAACTAACTATGGCTACACCTTC.

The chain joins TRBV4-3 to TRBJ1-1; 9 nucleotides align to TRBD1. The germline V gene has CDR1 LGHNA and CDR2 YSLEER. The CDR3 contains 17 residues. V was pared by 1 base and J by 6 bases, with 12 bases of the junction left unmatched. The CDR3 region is CASSQVPVGQGVPEAFF. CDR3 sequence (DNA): TGCGCCAGCAGCCAAGTTCCCGTGGGACAGGGAGTCCCTGAAGCTTTCTTT.

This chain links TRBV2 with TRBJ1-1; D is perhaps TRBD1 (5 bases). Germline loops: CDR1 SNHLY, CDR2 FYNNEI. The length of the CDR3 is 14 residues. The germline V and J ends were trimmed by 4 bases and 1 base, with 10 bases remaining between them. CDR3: CASSVQGKNTEAFF. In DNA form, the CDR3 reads TGTGCCAGCAGTGTCCAGGGTAAGAACACTGAAGCTTTCTTT.